This TCR beta chain was retrieved from a study of T cells in Graves' hyperthyroidism and ophthalmopathy. Overall study: At initial diagnosis, before any treatment had begun, peripheral blood was obtained.

Graves' hyperthyroidism qualified as stable when ophthalmopathy did not progress within 18 months. Lactation, pregnancy, other autoimmune disease or uncontrolled infection led to exclusion of patients. What was amplified from RNA transcripts were TCR beta CDR3 regions. When the TCR CDR3 underwent first-round RT-PCR, the HTBI primer set was used. MiXCR, applied by TCRdb to the multiplex PCR reads, yields one record per CDR3 protein. The sample lists about half a million distinct CDR3 sequences; around 21% were seen once. The sequence derives from a man aged 18 to 29 with Graves' hyperthyroidism. Sequenced material: blood.

CDR3 nucleotides: TGCAGTGCTAGAAAGACAGGGCTCTGGTCCTACGAGCAGTACTTC. Protein product: CSARKTGLWSYEQYF. The V and J genes are TRBV20-1 and TRBJ2-7; 7 positions match TRBD1. The V gene's germline CDR1 is DFQATT and CDR2 SNEGSKA (reference sequence). V trimming: 2 bases; J trimming: 1 base; junction bases outside the gene matches: 8. The CDR3 extends over 15 amino acids.